The next 32 T cell receptor beta chains were all read from a single sample in a study of T-cell memory formation after mild COVID-19. TCRdb re-called the 5' RACE reads with MiXCR, one entry per CDR3 protein. The sample includes around 370,000 distinct CDR3 sequences, around a fifth seen only once; the top ten take around an eighth. The sample was PBMCs or a T cell subset sorted from them (not recorded which). The receptors stem from an adult woman who had mild COVID-19 (a few samples of this study predate the infection). Cell type and time point are not known.

This rearrangement joins TRBV7-2 to TRBJ2-3; 8 nucleotides align to TRBD1. Germline V gives CDR1 SGHTA, CDR2 FQGNSA. The CDR3 totals 16 residues. J gave up 0 bases and V 5 bases, and 7 bases lay outside the gene matches. This CDR3 is CASSPRQGSSTDTQYF. Here the CDR3 DNA reads TGTGCCAGCAGCCCCCGACAGGGGTCGAGCACAGATACGCAGTATTTT.

The chain joins TRBV27 to TRBJ2-1; 12 nucleotides align to TRBD2. V lost 1 base to trimming and J lost 7 bases; unmatched junction nucleotides: 8. CDR1 is MNHEY and CDR2 is SMNVEV in the germline V gene (reference sequence). The CDR3 totals 17 residues. CDR3 region: CASSLWTSGTTVNEQFF. DNA for the CDR3: TGTGCCAGCAGTTTATGGACTAGCGGGACCACCGTTAATGAGCAGTTCTTC.

The chain couples TRBV12-3 or TRBV12-4 to TRBJ2-1; 12 positions match TRBD2. V was clipped by 6 bases and J by 9 bases; unmatched bases: 6. The CDR3 sequence is 14 residues long. The CDR3 coding sequence is TGTGCCAGCAGCCAAGGACTAGCGGGAAGTGAGCAGTTCTTC. Its protein is CASSQGLAGSEQFF.

The V gene is TRBV5-1, the J gene TRBJ2-3; D is unclear. The germline CDR1 and CDR2 sequences are SGHRS and YFSETQ. This CDR3 contains 14 residues. V lost 0 bases, J lost 3 bases, and 8 bases lay in between. CDR3 sequence: CASSLEWRTDTQYF. CDR3 in DNA: TGCGCCAGCAGCTTGGAGTGGAGAACAGATACGCAGTATTTT.

The V gene is TRBV12-3 or TRBV12-4, the J gene TRBJ2-7, with 7 bases that match TRBD1. This CDR3 contains 14 residues. V was pared by 6 bases and J by 3 bases, with 8 bases of the junction left unmatched. The CDR3 region has the DNA TGTGCCAGCAGCAAAAGGGGACAGAACTACGAGCAGTACTTC. Its protein is CASSKRGQNYEQYF.

The J gene is TRBJ2-5, the V gene TRBV4-1; 8 bases align to TRBD2. Looked up from germline, CDR1 is MGHRA and CDR2 is YSYEKL. Trimming cost V 1 base and J 4 bases; bases outside gene matches: 5. The CDR3 contains 15 residues. For the CDR3, the DNA is TGCGCCAGCAGCCAAGGGGGGAGCGGGGGAGAGACCCAGTACTTC. Encoded protein: CASSQGGSGGETQYF.

This clonotype was counted between two and nine times. The chain has TRBV24-1 and TRBJ2-5; 10 nucleotides align to TRBD1. Trimming took 3 bases from V and 4 from J; bases not matched to a gene: 1. This CDR3 region has 14 residues. The germline V gene has CDR1 KGHDR and CDR2 SFDVKD. The CDR3 sequence is CATSDGQGGETQYF. The CDR3 coding sequence is TGTGCCACCAGTGATGGACAGGGGGGAGAGACCCAGTACTTC.

This chain links TRBV11-2 with TRBJ2-3, with a weak D call TRBD2 (5 bases). Germline values: CDR1 SGHAT, CDR2 FQNNGV. The ends were cut back, 6 bases at V and 6 bases at J, with 16 bases in the middle. The CDR3 covers 14 residues. The CDR3: CASSAVEGRDTQYF. The CDR3 DNA follows: TGTGCCAGCAGTGCGGTCGAGGGCAGGGATACGCAGTATTTT.

This clonotype was seen more than once but under ten times. The chain couples TRBV7-9 to TRBJ2-7, with a possible D match to TRBD2 (5 bases). Germline CDR1 is SEHNR and CDR2 is FQNEAQ (reference sequence). This CDR3 has 13 residues. Trimming took off 3 bases at V and 3 bases at J, with 9 bases between the two ends. The CDR3 sequence: CASSFARDYEQYF. In nucleotides, the CDR3 is TGTGCCAGCAGCTTCGCCCGGGACTACGAGCAGTACTTC.

The rearrangement links TRBV5-1 to TRBJ2-3; D not certain. Trimming cost V 8 bases and J 7 bases, with 14 bases left between them. This CDR3 has 12 amino acids. From germline, CDR1 is SGHRS and CDR2 YFSETQ. CDR3 in amino acids: CASRNISNTQYF. CDR3 coding DNA: TGCGCCAGTAGAAACATTAGCAATACGCAGTATTTT.

The chain employs TRBV3-1 and TRBJ2-5, with 10 bases identical to TRBD2. The V segment lost 0 bases and the J segment 2 bases; nucleotides outside the gene matches: 6. Germline CDR1 is LGHDT and CDR2 is YNNKEL (reference sequence). The CDR3 runs 17 residues. The CDR3 DNA reads as TGTGCCAGCAGCCAAGATCACGTAGCGGGAGGTCAAGAGACCCAGTACTTC. Protein sequence: CASSQDHVAGGQETQYF.

This clonotype has just a few counts. The CDR3 sequence is CASSYRSGNTEAFF. The CDR3 DNA is TGCGCCAGCTCGTACAGGTCAGGGAACACTGAAGCTTTCTTT. The chain couples TRBV4-1 to TRBJ1-1; TRBD1 might be the D (5 bases). CDR3 length equals 14 residues. V was cut by 8 bases and J by 1 base, with 14 bases left in between. In germline, CDR1 is MGHRA, CDR2 YSYEKL.

Only a few counts were recorded for this clonotype. The J gene is TRBJ2-2, the V gene TRBV7-9, with D possibly TRBD1 on 5 matching bases. CDR3 length equals 14 residues. Germline V gene sequence: CDR1 SEHNR, CDR2 FQNEAQ (reference sequence). Trimming left V 5 bases short and J 3 bases short, with 10 bases between. CDR3: CASSAAGHTGELFF. CDR3 coding DNA: TGTGCCAGCAGCGCGGCAGGGCACACCGGGGAGCTGTTTTTT. The variable domain in full, with the rest retrieved from reference TRBV7-9 and TRBJ2-2, is DTGVSQNPRHKITKRGQNVTFRCDPISEHNRLYWYRQTLGQGPEFLTYFQNEAQLEKSRLLSDRFSAERPKGSFSTLEIQRTEQGDSAMYLCASSAAGHTGELFFGEGSRLTVL.

J is TRBJ1-1 and V is TRBV3-1; D may be TRBD1 (5 bases). CDR1 and CDR2 (germline): LGHDT, YNNKEL (reference sequence). The CDR3 sequence is 14 residues long. Trimming removed 3 bases from V and 5 bases from J, with 13 bases in between. This CDR3 reads CASSHADRQTEAFF. DNA for the CDR3: TGTGCCAGCAGCCATGCCGACAGACAGACTGAAGCTTTCTTT.

The rearrangement links TRBV5-1 to TRBJ2-6, with D perhaps matching TRBD2 (6 bases). This CDR3 contains 16 residues. V lost 4 bases and J lost 4, with 15 bases in between. CDR1 is SGHRS, CDR2 YFSETQ, per germline. This CDR3 reads CASSLGGVTGANVLTF. The CDR3 DNA follows: TGCGCCAGCAGCCTGGGGGGTGTCACCGGGGCCAACGTCCTGACTTTC.

This clonotype was detected a few times. V usage is TRBV29-1 and J usage is TRBJ1-2; 9 nucleotides agree with TRBD1. This CDR3 is 13 amino acids long. V lost 5 bases and J lost 2; bases outside the gene matches: 3. Germline CDR1 is SQVTM and CDR2 is ANQGSEA. In DNA, the CDR3 is TGCAGCGTTCAGGGACAGGGCAACTATGGCTACACCTTC. Encoded protein: CSVQGQGNYGYTF.

This clonotype was detected a few times. The V call is TRBV12-3 or TRBV12-4, the J call TRBJ2-3; 10 bases line up with TRBD2. This CDR3 spans 15 amino acids. J gave up 5 bases and V 5 bases, and 7 bases lay outside the gene matches. CDR3 residues: CASSLSGRAGDTQYF. In DNA form, the CDR3 reads TGTGCCAGCAGTCTCAGCGGGAGGGCCGGAGATACGCAGTATTTT.

In nucleotides, the CDR3 is TGTGCCTGGGGGGACTACGAGCAGTACTTC. Translating gives CAWGDYEQYF. This rearrangement joins TRBV30 to TRBJ2-7, with unresolved D. Germline CDR1 GTSNPN, CDR2 SVGIG (reference sequence). The V end was cut by 5 bases, the J end by 3 bases, with 5 bases between. The CDR3 totals 10 residues.

The genes are TRBV30 and TRBJ2-7; D ambiguous. V lost 2 bases and J lost 0, with 5 bases in between. Germline CDR1 and CDR2: GTSNPN and SVGIG (reference sequence). The CDR3 is 12 residues long. Here the CDR3 reads CAWSPDSYEQYF. CDR3 DNA: TGTGCCTGGAGTCCAGACTCCTACGAGCAGTACTTC.

As concerns this clonotype: At one boundary the junction diverges from the germline segment, which might be a read error. The V gene is TRBV7-2, the J gene TRBJ2-5; 8 positions match TRBD2. The V gene's germline CDR1 is SGHTA and CDR2 FQGNSA. The CDR3 loop spans 16 amino acids. The CDR3, as DNA: TGTGCCAGCAGCCCTCCTGCGGGGGGTTTAAAAGAGACACAGTACTTC. Residues: CASSPPAGGLKETQYF.

The chain uses TRBV7-9 and TRBJ2-5, with D perhaps matching TRBD2 (7 bases). CDR3 length: 15 residues. V was pared by 5 bases and J by 1 base, with 14 bases between. Germline-derived CDR1 and CDR2 are SEHNR and FQNEAQ (reference sequence). CDR3 bases: TGTGCCAGCAGCCCCCGGGGGGCCGCCCAAGAGACCCAGTACTTC. Translated, it gives CASSPRGAAQETQYF.

The chain recombines TRBV30 with TRBJ1-2; D remains unclear. The germline V and J ends were trimmed by 4 bases and 1 base, with 10 bases remaining between them. CDR1 and CDR2 (germline): GTSNPN, SVGIG (reference sequence). The CDR3 totals 13 residues. The CDR3 loop is CAWIQQSNYGYTF. The CDR3 DNA reads as TGTGCCTGGATCCAACAGAGTAACTATGGCTACACCTTC.

This clonotype has at least ten counts. V gene TRBV29-1 combines with J gene TRBJ1-1, with 9 nucleotides matching TRBD1. V lost 4 bases and J lost 6; bases outside the gene matches: 3. From germline, CDR1 is SQVTM and CDR2 ANQGSEA. The CDR3 extends over 12 amino acids. CDR3: CSVGTGVSEAFF. The DNA of the CDR3 is TGCAGCGTTGGGACAGGGGTCTCTGAAGCTTTCTTT.

The V call is TRBV24-1, the J call TRBJ2-2; D perhaps matches TRBD1 (6 bases). The ends were cut back, 2 bases at V and 1 base at J, with 16 bases in the middle. CDR1 and CDR2 (germline): KGHDR, SFDVKD. The CDR3 contains 18 residues. The CDR3 sequence: CATSDWDNPKGNTGELFF. The CDR3 coding sequence is TGTGCCACCAGTGATTGGGACAACCCAAAGGGGAACACCGGGGAGCTGTTTTTT.

This chain joins TRBV7-9 and TRBJ1-4; weak D call: TRBD1 (5 bases). Germline assignment: CDR1 SEHNR and CDR2 FQNEAQ (reference sequence). This CDR3 has 14 residues. V was pared by 5 bases and J by 3 bases, with 10 bases between. The CDR3 DNA reads TGTGCCAGCAGCCGGGGGGTGCCTAATGAAAAACTGTTTTTT. As protein: CASSRGVPNEKLFF.

V is TRBV24-1 and J is TRBJ1-4; no reliable D call. CDR1 and CDR2 (germline): KGHDR, SFDVKD. The CDR3 spans 12 residues. V gave up 3 bases and J gave up 8 bases, with 6 bases separating them. The CDR3: CATSDVGEKLFF. CDR3 DNA sequence: TGTGCCACCAGTGATGTAGGGGAAAAACTGTTTTTT.

V usage is TRBV30 and J usage is TRBJ1-2, with 7 positions matching TRBD1. The CDR3 totals 13 residues. Germline CDR1 reads GTSNPN; CDR2 reads SVGIG (reference sequence). J was trimmed by 2 bases and V by 4 bases; bases with no gene match: 4. The CDR3 DNA follows: TGTGCCTGGACCGACAGGGCCAACTATGGCTACACCTTC. Its protein is CAWTDRANYGYTF.

The chain has TRBV3-1 and TRBJ2-2; a possible D gene is TRBD2 (5 bases). The germline V gene has CDR1 LGHDT and CDR2 YNNKEL (reference sequence). Trimming cost V 4 bases and J 6 bases, with 12 bases left between them. The CDR3 contains 14 residues. CDR3 DNA: TGTGCCAGCAGCCCTCGTCGCGGGTCCGGGGAGCTGTTTTTT. Translated, it gives CASSPRRGSGELFF.

This clonotype was detected only a few times. The V and J genes are TRBV20-1 and TRBJ1-5; the D gene is possibly TRBD1 (6 bases). The length of the CDR3 is 18 residues. CDR1 is DFQATT, CDR2 SNEGSKA, per germline (reference sequence). V was clipped by 1 base and J by 6 bases, with 25 bases between them. DNA for the CDR3: TGCAGTGCTAGAGTCCCACCCTACGCAGGGGCTGGGGGTCAGCCCCAGCATTTT. Its protein product is CSARVPPYAGAGGQPQHF.

J is TRBJ1-5 and V is TRBV27, with D possibly being TRBD1 (6 bases). The CDR3 totals 14 residues. V was pared by 7 bases and J by 1 base, with 11 bases between. In germline, CDR1 is MNHEY, CDR2 SMNVEV (reference sequence). The CDR3 region is CASNLGGSNQPQHF. Here the CDR3 DNA reads TGTGCCAGCAACCTAGGGGGGAGCAATCAGCCCCAGCATTTT.

This chain joins TRBV20-1 and TRBJ2-4; D possibly uses TRBD1 or TRBD2 (6 bases each). CDR3 length equals 14 residues. V dropped 3 bases and J dropped 6 bases, with 15 bases sitting between them. Germline CDR1 and CDR2: DFQATT and SNEGSKA (reference sequence). The CDR3, as DNA: TGCAGTGCTAGGCTTACGGGGGCCGGAAACATTCAGTACTTC. As protein: CSARLTGAGNIQYF.

This clonotype came up a few times. The J gene is TRBJ1-4, the V gene TRBV4-1, with TRBD1 matching 9 bases. The V and J ends lost 1 base and 4 bases, in that order; junction bases with no gene match: 7. CDR3 length equals 17 residues. Germline V gives CDR1 MGHRA, CDR2 YSYEKL. CDR3 sequence reads: CASSQADRGLDNEKLFF. In DNA form, the CDR3 reads TGCGCCAGCAGCCAAGCGGACAGGGGACTGGATAATGAAAAACTGTTTTTT.